The sequence of this T cell receptor beta chain was determined in a study of blood T cells in healthy people across ages. Only a few counts were recorded for this clonotype. Its antigen remains unknown. This CDR3 region has 14 residues. Then a second PCR, running roughly 7 to 11 cycles, was carried out with a sample-barcoded 5' primer and a J-beta primer mix. A 12-random-nucleotide template-switch adaptor tagged each cDNA molecule. One entry per CDR3 protein results from TCRdb running MiXCR on the 5' RACE reads. Altogether about 750,000 distinct CDR3 sequences are present, about 53% being singletons, with the ten largest covering about two fifths. The study, taken as a whole, reports: TCR beta diversity tracked closely with naive T cell percentage.

The sequenced sample was blood. This chain connects TRBV21-1 to TRBJ1-1; the DNA was not compared with TRBD1, the D call given in the table. TRBV21-1 counts as a pseudogene. The sequence was obtained from a man older than 75 in good health. The CDR3 DNA reads TGTGCCAGCAGATCGCAGGGGGCCGGCACTGAAGCTTTCTTT. Its translation is CASRSQGAGTEAFF.